Following are 27 T cell receptor beta chains from one sample sequenced in a study of blood T cell repertoires in COVID-19. Assay: immunoSEQ multiplex PCR; the TCRdb copy retains only in-frame clones and omits some. The sample lists roughly 75,000 clones, around two thirds seen once, with approximately 2.4% in the top ten. The specimen was peripheral blood. These receptor sequences come from a human donor with acute or convalescent COVID-19. The donor label of this sample is uncertain.

V usage is TRBV19 and J usage is TRBJ2-2; 12 bases fit TRBD2. Trimming cost V 6 bases and J 2 bases; bases outside gene matches: 4. CDR1 is LNHDA, CDR2 SQIVND, per germline (reference sequence). The CDR3 loop spans 16 amino acids. The CDR3 loop is CASSKLAGGNTGELFF. The CDR3, as DNA: TGTGCCAGTAGCAAACTAGCGGGAGGAAACACCGGGGAGCTGTTTTTT.

This clone has only a few counts. V is TRBV5-1 and J is TRBJ1-5, with D unclear. The CDR3 runs to 14 residues. Germline lookup yields CDR1 SGHRS and CDR2 YFSETQ. Trimming cost V 0 bases and J 5 bases, with 9 bases left between them. Here the CDR3 reads CASSLERVDQPQHF. DNA of the CDR3: TGCGCCAGCAGCTTGGAGAGGGTAGATCAGCCCCAGCATTTT.

This chain uses TRBV7-8 with TRBJ2-1; 11 bases align to TRBD2. Germline CDR1 reads SGHVS; CDR2 reads FQNEAQ. V trimming: 4 bases; J trimming: 5 bases; junction bases outside the gene matches: 10. This CDR3 is built from 17 residues. DNA of the CDR3: TGTGCCAGCAGCTCGTTTCCGGGACTAGCGGATAACAATGAGCAGTTCTTC. This sequence encodes CASSSFPGLADNNEQFF.

This clone has only one observation. The chain combines TRBV7-8 with TRBJ2-2; TRBD1 matches 8 bases. This CDR3 is built from 18 residues. Trimming removed 1 base from V and 4 bases from J; junction bases left unmatched: 11. Germline V CDR1 and CDR2: SGHVS, FQNEAQ. CDR3 region: CASSLGPMTGAVTGELFF. The DNA of the CDR3 is TGTGCCAGCAGCTTAGGCCCCATGACAGGGGCGGTCACCGGGGAGCTGTTTTTT.

This chain uses TRBV19 with TRBJ1-1; D is perhaps TRBD1 (6 bases). Trimming took off 2 bases at V and 1 base at J, with 8 bases between the two ends. The CDR3 runs to 14 residues. Germline lookup yields CDR1 LNHDA and CDR2 SQIVND (reference sequence). The chain's CDR3 is CASSIRGKNTEAFF. For the CDR3, the DNA is TGTGCCAGTAGTATAAGGGGGAAGAACACTGAAGCTTTCTTT.

The gene calls are TRBV28 and TRBJ1-2, with D hard to call. Trimming took 11 bases from V and 4 from J, leaving 17 bases between them. Germline CDR1 is MDHEN and CDR2 is SYDVKM. The CDR3 runs 13 residues. The CDR3 sequence is CASQEGSPYGYTF. The CDR3 bases are TGTGCCTCCCAGGAGGGCTCTCCCTATGGCTACACCTTC.

V usage is TRBV7-3 and J usage is TRBJ2-2; 7 nucleotides match TRBD2. CDR3 length equals 14 residues. From germline, CDR1 is SGHTA and CDR2 FQGTGA. V dropped 2 bases and J dropped 6; count of bases not matched to a gene: 3. CDR3 DNA: TGTGCCAGCAGCTTAGGCGGGAGCGCCGGGGAGCTGTTTTTT. This sequence encodes CASSLGGSAGELFF.

The chain links TRBV5-1 to TRBJ2-5; 8 bases align to TRBD2. Germline lookup yields CDR1 SGHRS and CDR2 YFSETQ. The V and J ends lost 5 bases and 4 bases, in that order; junction bases with no gene match: 10. The CDR3 extends over 15 amino acids. As DNA, the CDR3 is TGCGCCAGCAGTCCGGGACTAGGGTCCCGAGAGACCCAGTACTTC. This codes for CASSPGLGSRETQYF. Looking up the rest from reference TRBV5-1 and TRBJ2-5 gives the full variable domain: KAGVTQTPRYLIKTRGQQVTLSCSPISGHRSVSWYQQTPGQGLQFLFEYFSETQRNKGNFPGRFSGRQFSNSRSEMNVSTLELGDSALYLCASSPGLGSRETQYFGPGTRLLVL.

The gene calls are TRBV6-2 or TRBV6-3 and TRBJ2-1, with TRBD2 as a possible D gene (5 bases). The CDR3 is made up of 14 amino acids. The V gene's germline CDR1 is MNHEY and CDR2 SVGEGT. V shed 5 bases and J shed 6 bases, with 14 bases lying between them. The CDR3 protein is CASSPDGKLNEQFF. The CDR3 bases are TGTGCCAGCAGTCCCGACGGGAAACTCAATGAGCAGTTCTTC.

This chain connects TRBV5-4 to TRBJ1-6; tentatively, D is TRBD1 (5 bases). Trimming left V 7 bases short and J 0 bases short, with 17 bases between. CDR1 is SGHNT and CDR2 is YYREEE in the germline V gene (reference sequence). The CDR3 length is 17 residues. CDR3 sequence (DNA): TGTGCCAGCGGCAGTGGGGCTACCAGCTCCTATAATTCACCCCTCCACTTT. This codes for CASGSGATSSYNSPLHF.

This chain uses TRBV29-1 with TRBJ1-4; D gene unclear. The CDR3 covers 14 residues. From germline, CDR1 is SQVTM and CDR2 ANQGSEA. The V end was cut by 3 bases, the J end by 8 bases, with 16 bases between. CDR3 sequence (DNA): TGCAGCGTTGATACGGGGATTACACCGGAAAAACTGTTTTTT. Translating it yields CSVDTGITPEKLFF.

The chain recombines TRBV19 with TRBJ1-2; 7 nucleotides agree with TRBD1. The length of the CDR3 is 17 residues. The germline V gene encodes CDR1 LNHDA and CDR2 SQIVND (reference sequence). V shed 6 bases, J shed 3 bases, and the junction held 16 bases outside the gene matches. The CDR3 sequence is CASSPERTGVKYYGYTF. CDR3 bases: TGTGCCAGTAGCCCAGAACGGACAGGCGTAAAGTACTATGGCTACACCTTC.

This clone was seen a few times. The chain recombines TRBV12-3 or TRBV12-4 with TRBJ1-1; a possible D gene is TRBD1 (6 bases). The CDR3 has 11 residues. Trimming stripped 4 bases from V and 8 bases from J, with 8 bases between. The CDR3 DNA follows: TGTGCCAGCAGTTACGACAGGGAAGCTTTCTTT. Its translation: CASSYDREAFF.

The CDR3 region is CASTDYLYEQYF. CDR3 sequence (DNA): TGTGCCAGTACGGACTACCTCTACGAGCAGTACTTC. The gene calls are TRBV19 and TRBJ2-7; D possibly corresponds to TRBD2 (6 bases). This CDR3 contains 12 residues. Germline values: CDR1 LNHDA, CDR2 SQIVND (reference sequence). V lost 7 bases, J lost 3 bases, and 10 bases lay in between.

Note on this clone: This CDR3 is also generated by other DNA sequences in the sample. V is TRBV7-2 and J is TRBJ1-5; D is possibly TRBD1 (6 bases). Germline CDR1 is SGHTA and CDR2 is FQGNSA. There are 14 residues in the CDR3. Trimming pared 1 base from V and 2 bases from J, leaving 6 bases between. The CDR3: CASSLDRGNQPQHF. CDR3 in DNA: TGTGCCAGCAGCTTAGACAGGGGCAATCAGCCCCAGCATTTT.

This clone appeared a single time. The chain joins TRBV5-1 to TRBJ1-2, with 12 bases fitting TRBD1. In germline, CDR1 is SGHRS, CDR2 YFSETQ. With 0 bases clipped from V and 4 bases from J, the junction kept 10 bases outside the gene matches. This CDR3 contains 18 residues. This CDR3 reads CASSLGFIGTGGPYGYTF. CDR3 coding DNA: TGCGCCAGCAGCTTGGGTTTCATTGGGACAGGGGGCCCCTATGGCTACACCTTC.

V is TRBV4-2 and J is TRBJ1-4, with D possibly matching TRBD1 (5 bases). The CDR3 totals 14 residues. V lost 0 bases, J lost 8 bases, and 10 bases lay in between. Germline CDR1 LGHNA, CDR2 YNFKEQ. The CDR3 DNA reads as TGTGCCAGCAGCCAAGATGCGGGGGACGAAAAACTGTTTTTT. It translates to CASSQDAGDEKLFF.

This clone was seen only a few times. V and J are TRBV7-8 and TRBJ2-4; maybe TRBD2 (5 bases). The CDR3 runs to 14 residues. Trimming pared 7 bases from V and 1 base from J, leaving 11 bases between. Germline V gives CDR1 SGHVS, CDR2 FQNEAQ. The chain's CDR3 is CASTSGFAKNIQYF. The CDR3 nucleotides are TGTGCCAGCACCTCGGGGTTCGCCAAAAACATTCAGTACTTC.

The CDR3 loop reads CASSIPSGGYSNQPQHF. In DNA form, the CDR3 reads TGTGCCAGTAGTATTCCCTCAGGTGGGTATAGCAATCAGCCCCAGCATTTT. This rearrangement joins TRBV19 to TRBJ1-5, with D unresolved. Germline V gene sequence: CDR1 LNHDA, CDR2 SQIVND (reference sequence). The CDR3 spans 17 residues. V shed 3 bases and J shed 0 bases, with 15 bases lying between them.

The genes are TRBV7-9 and TRBJ2-2; 10 bases align to TRBD2. Looked up from germline, CDR1 is SEHNR and CDR2 is FQNEAQ (reference sequence). CDR3 size: 17 residues. V was clipped by 5 bases and J by 5 bases; unmatched bases: 11. Here the CDR3 reads CASSTGVLAGDTGELFF. The CDR3 region has the DNA TGTGCCAGCAGCACAGGGGTCCTAGCGGGAGATACCGGGGAGCTGTTTTTT. The full variable domain, in which reference TRBV7-9 and TRBJ2-2 provide the parts outside the CDR3, is DTGVSQNPRHKITKRGQNVTFRCDPISEHNRLYWYRQTLGQGPEFLTYFQNEAQLEKSRLLSDRFSAERPKGSFSTLEIQRTEQGDSAMYLCASSTGVLAGDTGELFFGEGSRLTVL.

The CDR3 region has the DNA TGTGCCAGTAGTATAGTCGTCGGGACAGGGCCCACTGAAGCTTTCTTT. This codes for CASSIVVGTGPTEAFF. The chain employs TRBV19 and TRBJ1-1, with 9 bases aligning to TRBD1. CDR1 and CDR2 from the germline V gene are LNHDA and SQIVND (reference sequence). J lost 4 bases, V lost 1 base, and 7 bases had no gene match. This CDR3 contains 16 residues.

This chain uses TRBV6-1 with TRBJ2-7; tentative D call: TRBD1 (5 bases). This CDR3 spans 14 amino acids. V was trimmed by 2 bases and J by 2 bases, leaving 10 bases between them. Germline V gene lookup returns CDR1 MNHNS and CDR2 SASEGT. As DNA, the CDR3 is TGTGCCAGCAGTGAAAGCCAGGGCGCCTACGAGCAGTACGTC. Amino acids: CASSESQGAYEQYV.

The chain joins TRBV6-6 to TRBJ1-5; possible D gene TRBD1, 5 bases. The CDR3 sequence is 16 residues long. V was trimmed by 0 bases and J by 2 bases, leaving 11 bases between them. Germline V gene data show CDR1 as MNHNY and CDR2 as SVGAGI (reference sequence). CDR3 nucleotide sequence: TGTGCCAGCAGTTACTCACTCGGGGGAGGCAATCAGCCCCAGCATTTT. This sequence encodes CASSYSLGGGNQPQHF.

The CDR3 DNA reads as TGTGCCAGCAGTCTTGGGACTAGCGGGAGGGCCTACGAGCAGTACTTC. Residues: CASSLGTSGRAYEQYF. The V gene is TRBV28, the J gene TRBJ2-7; 16 positions match TRBD2. Losses at the gene ends were 5 bases for V and 2 bases for J; bases not matched to a gene: 3. From germline, CDR1 is MDHEN and CDR2 SYDVKM. CDR3 length: 16 residues.

This clone has a count of ten or more. The chain joins TRBV5-1 to TRBJ1-2; 8 nucleotides agree with TRBD1. V lost 0 bases and J lost 3; bases outside the gene matches: 7. CDR3 length equals 16 residues. The germline CDR1 and CDR2 sequences are SGHRS and YFSETQ. CDR3 region: CASSLVKMGQDYGYTF. CDR3 nucleotide sequence: TGCGCCAGCAGCTTGGTAAAGATGGGACAGGACTATGGCTACACCTTC.

This clone was seen a few times. The J gene is TRBJ1-1, the V gene TRBV3-1 (or the pseudogene TRBV3-2); 9 bases are a match to TRBD1. This CDR3 region has 15 residues. After removal of 4 bases from V and 5 bases from J, the junction contained 8 bases not matched to a gene. Per the germline V gene, CDR1 is LGHDT and CDR2 is YNNKEL (reference sequence). The CDR3 DNA sequence: TGTGCCAGCAGCCTCTCCCGGGACAGGGCGACTGAAGCTTTCTTT. Its protein is CASSLSRDRATEAFF.

This rearrangement joins TRBV29-1 to TRBJ2-1; unclear D gene. The germline V gene has CDR1 SQVTM and CDR2 ANQGSEA. The CDR3 is 11 residues long. With 5 bases removed from V and 4 bases from J, the gap between germline ends came to 6 bases. The CDR3 sequence: CSVLDYNEQFF. The CDR3 region has the DNA TGCAGCGTTCTAGATTACAATGAGCAGTTCTTC.